This record looks at one T cell receptor (beta chain) sequence and its context. The antigen is unknown. Germline trimming cut 4 bases from V and 0 bases from J; bases unmatched to any gene: 6. Per germline, CDR1 MNHEY and CDR2 SVGAGI. The CDR3 runs 16 residues. This entry is derived from a study of OX40 agonist ivuxolimab in advanced cancers. Overall study context: Six ivuxolimab dose levels, 0.01 to 10 mg/kg, were given intravenously every 2 weeks. Findings of the study overall: Partly responding patients at 0.1-3.0 mg/kg showed some of the smallest clonal expansion.

TCRdb's table, derived via immunoSEQ multiplex PCR, lists solely in-frame clones and lacks some. The sample has 95,000 to 100,000 clones, 90% to 95% seen once. This TCR was recovered from an adult with an advanced solid tumor such as melanoma, head and neck, liver or kidney cancer. The specimen comprised CD4+ or CD8+ T cells sorted from blood, sampled in a trial of the OX40 agonist ivuxolimab. This rearrangement joins TRBV6-5 to TRBJ2-1, with 7 bases aligning to TRBD1. CDR3 sequence: CASSSNTGDSYNEQFF. The DNA of the CDR3 is TGTGCCAGCAGTTCGAACACAGGGGACTCCTACAATGAGCAGTTCTTC.